These 21 T cell receptor beta chains share one sample of origin, sequenced in a study of CD8 T cells in Susac syndrome. Roughly 0.45 to 1 ug RNA was reverse transcribed with random hexamers. TCRdb reanalysed the immunoSEQ multiplex PCR reads using MiXCR and keeps one entry per CDR3 protein. Of approximately 79,000 distinct CDR3 sequences listed, 80% to 95% were seen once; the top ten hold 0.4% to 0.55%. Material for sequencing was CD8+ T cells from PBMCs. These receptors all come from a human donor with Susac syndrome.

CDR3 residues: CAWTGSTGELFF. In nucleotides, the CDR3 is TGTGCCTGGACAGGGTCGACCGGGGAGCTGTTTTTT. The V call is TRBV30, the J call TRBJ2-2; the D gene is possibly TRBD1 (5 bases). CDR3 length equals 12 residues. From germline, CDR1 is GTSNPN and CDR2 SVGIG (reference sequence). Deletions cut 4 bases from V and 5 bases from J, with 8 bases between. The full variable domain, completed using reference TRBV30 and TRBJ2-2, is SQTIHQWPATLVQPVGSPLSLECTVEGTSNPNLYWYRQAAGRGLQLLFYSVGIGQISSEVPQNLSASRPQDRQFILSSKKLLLSDSGFYLCAWTGSTGELFFGEGSRLTVL.

Only one count was recorded for this clonotype. The V gene is TRBV19, the J gene TRBJ2-4, with TRBD2 as a possible D gene (6 bases). The V end lost 8 bases, the J end lost 7 bases, and 18 bases lay between the germline ends. Germline CDR1 reads LNHDA; CDR2 reads SQIVND (reference sequence). The CDR3 runs to 14 residues. The CDR3 DNA sequence: TGTGCCAGTGGCCCTAGGGACGGAGGGAACATTCAGTACTTC. Translating gives CASGPRDGGNIQYF.

This clonotype was recorded once. The rearrangement uses TRBV4-3 and TRBJ2-1, with D perhaps given as TRBD1 or TRBD2 (6 bases each). The CDR3 is made up of 13 amino acids. CDR1 is LGHNA and CDR2 is YSLEER in the germline V gene. Deletions cut 0 bases from V and 13 bases from J, with 13 bases between. The CDR3 is CASSQDWGAEQFF. DNA of the CDR3: TGCGCCAGCAGCCAAGATTGGGGGGCGGAACAGTTCTTC.

The V call is TRBV20-1, the J call TRBJ1-1; D gene ambiguous. The CDR3 covers 13 residues. The germline CDR1 and CDR2 sequences are DFQATT and SNEGSKA (reference sequence). Trimming left V 5 bases short and J 3 bases short, with 13 bases between. DNA of the CDR3: TGCAGTGCTCGCTGGGTGAGGCACACTGAAGCTTTCTTT. Encoded protein: CSARWVRHTEAFF.

This clonotype was seen a single time. The V call is TRBV20-1, the J call TRBJ2-7; 7 bases match TRBD1. The CDR3 runs to 13 residues. V dropped 6 bases and J dropped 4; count of bases not matched to a gene: 9. In germline, CDR1 is DFQATT, CDR2 SNEGSKA (reference sequence). The CDR3 DNA sequence: TGCAGTGCCAGGGGGTCGAGGTCATACGAGCAGTACTTC. This translates into CSARGSRSYEQYF.

This sequence joins TRBV5-8 and TRBJ1-2; D not resolved. This CDR3 region has 15 residues. Germline CDR1 and CDR2: SGHTS and YDEGEE. Trimming took 0 bases from V and 6 from J, leaving 15 bases between them. CDR3 sequence reads: CASSLVRTETDGYTF. DNA of the CDR3: TGTGCCAGCAGCTTGGTGCGGACGGAGACCGATGGCTACACCTTC. The variable domain in full, with the rest retrieved from reference TRBV5-8 and TRBJ1-2, is EAGVTQSPTHLIKTRGQQATLRCSPISGHTSVYWYQQALGLGLQFLLWYDEGEERNRGNFPPRFSGRQFPNYSSELNVNALELEDSALYLCASSLVRTETDGYTFGSGTRLTVV.

The genes are TRBV7-9 and TRBJ1-2, with 8 positions matching TRBD1. This CDR3 has 13 amino acids. With 2 bases clipped from V and 8 bases from J, the junction kept 4 bases outside the gene matches. The germline CDR1 and CDR2 sequences are SEHNR and FQNEAQ (reference sequence). Here the CDR3 DNA reads TGTGCCAGCAGCTTAATGACAGGGGAAGGCTACACCTTC. Its protein is CASSLMTGEGYTF. The entire variable domain, with the rest obtained from reference TRBV7-9 and TRBJ1-2, is as follows: DTGVSQNPRHKITKRGQNVTFRCDPISEHNRLYWYRQTLGQGPEFLTYFQNEAQLEKSRLLSDRFSAERPKGSFSTLEIQRTEQGDSAMYLCASSLMTGEGYTFGSGTRLTVV.

The V gene is TRBV28, the J gene TRBJ1-2; D perhaps matches TRBD1 (6 bases). Germline CDR1 MDHEN, CDR2 SYDVKM. The V end lost 6 bases, the J end lost 2 bases, and 16 bases lay between the germline ends. The CDR3 loop spans 15 amino acids. CDR3 loop: CASSRKYRVNYGYTF. CDR3 coding DNA: TGTGCCAGCAGCAGAAAATACAGGGTGAACTATGGCTACACCTTC.

The gene calls are TRBV5-1 and TRBJ2-1, with TRBD1 matching 9 bases. The CDR3 totals 15 residues. Germline V CDR1 and CDR2: SGHRS, YFSETQ. V lost 2 bases and J lost 7; bases outside the gene matches: 7. In DNA, the CDR3 is TGCGCCAGCAGCTTTCGGGACAGGGTTACGAATGAGCAGTTCTTC. Protein product: CASSFRDRVTNEQFF.

This chain uses TRBV6-5 with TRBJ2-7; tentatively, D is TRBD2 (6 bases). The CDR3 is 15 residues long. CDR1 is MNHEY, CDR2 SVGAGI, per germline. Trimming left V 0 bases short and J 2 bases short, with 11 bases between. The CDR3 region has the DNA TGTGCCAGCAGTTACTCTGCGGGATACACCTACGAGCAGTACTTC. It translates to CASSYSAGYTYEQYF.

This clonotype ranks as medium-sized. The J gene is TRBJ1-1, the V gene TRBV4-3; possible D gene TRBD1, 5 bases. Germline CDR1 reads LGHNA; CDR2 reads YSLEER. This CDR3 region has 19 residues. The V and J ends lost 0 bases and 4 bases respectively, with 24 bases between them. The CDR3 spells CASSQDTGRDPLLSTEAFF. CDR3 nucleotides: TGCGCCAGCAGCCAAGATACGGGCAGGGATCCTCTACTAAGCACTGAAGCTTTCTTT.

The J gene is TRBJ1-1, the V gene TRBV27, with 7 bases fitting TRBD1. Germline CDR1 is MNHEY and CDR2 is SMNVEV (reference sequence). The CDR3 runs to 14 residues. Losses at the gene ends were 5 bases for V and 4 bases for J; bases not matched to a gene: 7. The CDR3 DNA reads as TGTGCCAGCAGTCAAGCAGGGGGTGGCACTGAAGCTTTCTTT. Encoded protein: CASSQAGGGTEAFF.

The V gene is TRBV20-1, the J gene TRBJ1-1; D remains unclear. The V end lost 6 bases, the J end lost 4 bases, and 15 bases lay between the germline ends. Germline V gives CDR1 DFQATT, CDR2 SNEGSKA (reference sequence). This CDR3 comprises 13 residues. CDR3: CSASRGKGTEAFF. DNA of the CDR3: TGCAGTGCCTCCCGAGGAAAGGGCACTGAAGCTTTCTTT.

The chain is built from TRBV6-5 and TRBJ2-3; D tentatively reads TRBD1 or TRBD2 (5 bases each). This CDR3 is built from 12 residues. Germline loops: CDR1 MNHEY, CDR2 SVGAGI. V shed 6 bases and J shed 10 bases, with 14 bases lying between them. As DNA, the CDR3 is TGTGCCAGCAGCCCCCGGGGACCCTCGCAGTATTTT. This sequence encodes CASSPRGPSQYF.

The gene calls are TRBV7-9 and TRBJ1-3; TRBD1 matches 7 bases. Losses at the gene ends were 11 bases for V and 4 bases for J; bases not matched to a gene: 14. Looked up from germline, CDR1 is SEHNR and CDR2 is FQNEAQ (reference sequence). This CDR3 contains 15 residues. The CDR3 sequence is CACYRGEEGGNTIYF. The CDR3 DNA follows: TGTGCCTGCTACAGGGGAGAAGAGGGAGGAAACACCATATATTTT.

The genes are TRBV6-2 or TRBV6-3 and TRBJ2-2; D remains ambiguous. Germline lookup yields CDR1 MNHEY and CDR2 SVGEGT. Trimming cost V 4 bases and J 6 bases, with 6 bases left between them. There are 12 residues in the CDR3. CDR3 sequence (DNA): TGTGCCAGCAGTTCCATCCCCGGGGAGCTGTTTTTT. Encoded protein: CASSSIPGELFF.

V and J are TRBV20-1 and TRBJ2-7; TRBD1 matches 7 bases. This CDR3 contains 13 residues. The V segment lost 5 bases and the J segment 0 bases; nucleotides outside the gene matches: 4. Germline CDR1 DFQATT, CDR2 SNEGSKA (reference sequence). The CDR3 DNA is TGCAGTGCTGGGGGACAGAGCTCCTACGAGCAGTACTTC. Its protein product is CSAGGQSSYEQYF.

J is TRBJ2-7 and V is TRBV27, with D possibly TRBD2 on 6 matching bases. V was clipped by 5 bases and J by 3 bases, with 20 bases between them. CDR3 length: 16 amino acids. Germline V gene sequence: CDR1 MNHEY, CDR2 SMNVEV (reference sequence). CDR3 nucleotide sequence: TGTGCCAGCAGTCCCTCATGGGGGGTGCGGCTCTACGAGCAGTACTTC. Amino acids: CASSPSWGVRLYEQYF.

The genes are TRBV5-1 and TRBJ2-7; perhaps TRBD2 as D (6 bases). The CDR3 length is 13 residues. Germline values: CDR1 SGHRS, CDR2 YFSETQ. The V and J ends lost 4 bases and 4 bases respectively, with 12 bases between them. The CDR3 region has the DNA TGCGCCAGCAGCCCCCTCGCGGGGTACGAGCAGTACTTC. This codes for CASSPLAGYEQYF.

This clonotype was recorded a few times. The rearrangement uses TRBV7-8 and TRBJ1-2, with TRBD1 matching over 7 bases. Per the germline V gene, CDR1 is SGHVS and CDR2 is FQNEAQ. This CDR3 comprises 14 residues. Trimming cost V 5 bases and J 4 bases; bases outside gene matches: 7. CDR3 amino acids: CASSPRTGAYGYTF. The CDR3 DNA reads as TGTGCCAGCAGCCCCCGGACAGGAGCCTATGGCTACACCTTC.

V gene TRBV20-1 combines with J gene TRBJ1-2; 8 bases are shared with TRBD1. V was pared by 6 bases and J by 1 base, with 10 bases of the junction left unmatched. Germline CDR1 DFQATT, CDR2 SNEGSKA (reference sequence). This CDR3 has 15 residues. The CDR3, as DNA: TGCAGTGCCGAGGACAGGGAATATAGTAACTATGGCTACACCTTC. Amino acids: CSAEDREYSNYGYTF.